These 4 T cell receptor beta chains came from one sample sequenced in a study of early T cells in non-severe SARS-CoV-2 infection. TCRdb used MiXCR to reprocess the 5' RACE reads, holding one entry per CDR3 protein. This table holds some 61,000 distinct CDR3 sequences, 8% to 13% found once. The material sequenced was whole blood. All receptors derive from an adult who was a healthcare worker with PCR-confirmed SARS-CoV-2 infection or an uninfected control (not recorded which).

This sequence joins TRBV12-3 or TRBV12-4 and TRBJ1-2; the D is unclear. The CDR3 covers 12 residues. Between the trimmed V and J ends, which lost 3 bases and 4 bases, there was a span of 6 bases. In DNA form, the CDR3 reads TGTGCCAGCAGTTTCGCCCCCTATGGCTACACCTTC. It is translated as CASSFAPYGYTF.

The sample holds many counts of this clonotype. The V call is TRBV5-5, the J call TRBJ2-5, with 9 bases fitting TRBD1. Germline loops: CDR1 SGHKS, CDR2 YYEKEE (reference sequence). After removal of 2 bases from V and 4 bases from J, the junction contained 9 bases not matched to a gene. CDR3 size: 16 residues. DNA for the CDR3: TGTGCCAGCAGCTTAGGGGACAGGGTCATGCGAGAGACCCAGTACTTC. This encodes CASSLGDRVMRETQYF.

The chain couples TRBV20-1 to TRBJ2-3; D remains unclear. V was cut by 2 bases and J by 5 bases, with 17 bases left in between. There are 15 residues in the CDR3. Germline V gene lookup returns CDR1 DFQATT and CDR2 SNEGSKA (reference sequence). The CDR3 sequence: CSARIGPSSGDTQYF. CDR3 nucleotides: TGCAGTGCTAGAATCGGGCCAAGCTCAGGAGATACGCAGTATTTT.

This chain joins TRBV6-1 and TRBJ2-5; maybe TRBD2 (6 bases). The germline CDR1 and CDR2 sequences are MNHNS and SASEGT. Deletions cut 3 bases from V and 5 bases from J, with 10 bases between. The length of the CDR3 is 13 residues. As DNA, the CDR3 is TGTGCCAGCAGTGAGAGGAGGGATGAGACCCAGTACTTC. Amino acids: CASSERRDETQYF.